This is a list of T cell receptor beta chains from one sample in a study of shared clonotypes between healthy human individuals. The method was immunoSEQ multiplex PCR; TCRdb's version includes in-frame clones alone and lacks a portion of them. The table has approximately 510,000 clones, 79% seen once; the top ten hold 10% to 15%. Sequences were obtained from PBMCs. The receptors originated from a woman aged 40-49 years in good health. Some clones in this sample may be carry-over from other donors' samples. The CDR3 runs from the conserved cysteine through the conserved F or W. A D gene is named only where the DNA matches it firmly. Clone size is shown for a subset of rows, as once, few, many or a class of expanded clone.

d_call	v_call	clone_size	j_call	cdr3_aa	cdr3_nt
NA	TRBV6-5	NA	TRBJ1-1	CASSYSRASTEAFF	TGTGCCAGCAGTTACTCAAGGGCTAGCACTGAAGCTTTCTTT
TRBD1	TRBV5-1	NA	TRBJ2-1	CASSLGGDRHNEQFF	TGCGCCAGCAGCTTGGGAGGGGACAGACACAATGAGCAGTTCTTC
TRBD1	TRBV7-8	NA	TRBJ1-4	CASSPYRGPPEKLFF	TGTGCCAGCAGCCCGTACAGGGGCCCTCCTGAAAAACTGTTTTTT
TRBD1	TRBV6-1	NA	TRBJ2-7	CASSNRGPYEQYF	TGTGCCAGCAGTAACAGGGGGCCCTACGAGCAGTACTTC
TRBD1	TRBV5-4	NA	TRBJ2-2	CASSWDRSTGELFF	TGTGCCAGCAGCTGGGACAGGTCCACCGGGGAGCTGTTTTTT
NA	TRBV19	once	TRBJ1-5	CASTTQGFGNQPQHF	TGTGCCAGTACCACTCAGGGATTTGGCAATCAGCCCCAGCATTTT
NA	TRBV7-2	NA	TRBJ1-5	CASSLGSYRGNQPQHF	TGTGCCAGCAGCTTAGGGTCTTACAGGGGCAATCAGCCCCAGCATTTT
NA	TRBV15	NA	TRBJ2-5	CATSSSQGGEETQYF	TGTGCCACCAGCAGTTCACAGGGCGGGGAAGAGACCCAGTACTTC
NA	TRBV5-1	NA	TRBJ1-1	CASSFSSTRTEAFF	TGCGCCAGCAGCTTTAGCTCCACCCGGACTGAAGCTTTCTTT
NA	TRBV6-1	NA	TRBJ1-1	CASSYWLDEAFF	TGTGCCAGCAGCTACTGGCTCGATGAAGCTTTCTTT
NA	TRBV28	once	TRBJ2-3	CASSLMRGPTDTQYF	TGTGCCAGCAGTTTAATGCGGGGGCCCACAGATACGCAGTATTTT
NA	TRBV27	NA	TRBJ2-2	CASSLDATGELFF	TGTGCCAGCAGTTTGGACGCCACCGGGGAGCTGTTTTTT
TRBD2	TRBV6-5	NA	TRBJ2-5	CASSLAGPGETQYF	TGTGCCAGCAGTCTAGCGGGACCGGGGGAGACCCAGTACTTC
NA	TRBV30	NA	TRBJ1-4	CAWNPGLGNEKLFF	TGTGCCTGGAATCCAGGGTTGGGTAATGAAAAACTGTTTTTT
NA	TRBV27	NA	TRBJ1-2	CASSSNGNNYGYTF	TGTGCCAGCAGTTCTAACGGGAATAACTATGGCTACACCTTC
NA	TRBV11-2	NA	TRBJ2-6	CASSLDGRSGANVLTF	TGTGCCAGCAGCTTGGACGGCCGATCTGGGGCCAACGTCCTGACTTTC
NA	TRBV29-1	once	TRBJ2-1	CSVDGAVSSYNEQFF	TGCAGCGTTGATGGGGCGGTCAGCTCCTACAATGAGCAGTTCTTC
NA	TRBV7-2	NA	TRBJ2-2	CASSFDTNTGELFF	TGTGCCAGCAGTTTTGACACGAACACCGGGGAGCTGTTTTTT
TRBD1	TRBV18	NA	TRBJ1-4	CASSLNTGTENEKLFF	TGTGCCAGCTCACTCAATACCGGGACAGAAAATGAAAAACTGTTTTTT
NA	TRBV7-3	NA	TRBJ1-1	CASSLLGGNTEAFF	TGTGCCAGCAGCTTATTGGGGGGGAACACTGAAGCTTTCTTT
TRBD1	TRBV10-1	few	TRBJ1-1	CASSDRQGRTEAFF	TGCGCCAGCAGTGACCGACAGGGACGCACTGAAGCTTTCTTT
NA	TRBV21-1	NA	TRBJ1-4	CATSLTPVREKLFF	TGTGCCACCTCACTGACCCCGGTTCGGGAAAAACTGTTTTTT
NA	TRBV11-2	NA	TRBJ1-5	CASSRSGGESNQPQHF	TGTGCCAGCAGCCGGAGCGGGGGAGAAAGCAATCAGCCCCAGCATTTT
TRBD2	TRBV5-1	NA	TRBJ2-7	CASSWGLAEEYEQYF	TGCGCCAGCAGCTGGGGACTAGCGGAGGAGTACGAGCAGTACTTC
TRBD1	TRBV19	NA	TRBJ2-7	CASSITGDSYEQYF	TGTGCCAGTAGTATTACAGGGGACTCCTACGAGCAGTACTTC
NA	TRBV28	NA	TRBJ2-7	CASSQAPGAVYEQYF	TGTGCCAGCAGTCAGGCGCCGGGGGCGGTCTACGAGCAGTACTTC
NA	TRBV5-4	NA	TRBJ2-6	CASSKDNSGANVLTF	TGTGCCAGCAGCAAAGACAATTCTGGGGCCAACGTCCTGACTTTC
NA	TRBV11-2	NA	TRBJ2-5	CASSKYQETQYF	TGTGCCAGCAGCAAATATCAAGAGACCCAGTACTTC
NA	TRBV2	NA	TRBJ2-1	CASSVLDPFGSSYNEQFF	TGTGCCAGCAGTGTCCTGGACCCATTCGGGAGCTCCTACAATGAGCAGTTCTTC
NA	TRBV4-1	many	TRBJ2-5	CASSSPTRSETQYF	TGCGCCAGCAGCTCCCCCACACGATCGGAGACCCAGTACTTC
NA	TRBV5-1	NA	TRBJ2-5	CASSLMGQETQYF	TGCGCCAGCAGCTTGATGGGGCAAGAGACCCAGTACTTC
NA	TRBV4-1	few	TRBJ1-2	CASSQEGYGYTF	TGCGCCAGCAGCCAAGAGGGATACGGCTACACCTTC
NA	TRBV19	NA	TRBJ1-5	CASSWIQGFRPNQPQHF	TGTGCCAGTAGTTGGATACAGGGATTTCGGCCCAATCAGCCCCAGCATTTT
NA	TRBV19	NA	TRBJ1-4	CASKTGTENEKLFF	TGTGCCAGTAAAACCGGGACGGAGAATGAAAAACTGTTTTTT
TRBD2	TRBV6-1	NA	TRBJ2-3	CASSRGDYGDTQYF	TGTGCCAGCAGTAGAGGGGACTACGGGGATACGCAGTATTTT
NA	TRBV4-1	NA	TRBJ1-2	CASSQNDFRVGDGYTF	TGCGCCAGCAGCCAAAACGATTTTCGGGTTGGTGATGGCTACACCTTC
TRBD1	TRBV11-2	NA	TRBJ2-7	CASSLARQGVEGRAREQYF	TGTGCCAGCAGCTTGGCGAGACAGGGGGTTGAAGGGAGGGCCCGAGAGCAGTACTTC
NA	TRBV10-3	few	TRBJ1-2	CAISEVSDYGYTF	TGTGCCATCAGTGAAGTCTCGGACTATGGCTACACCTTC
NA	TRBV7-6	NA	TRBJ2-7	CASSLDSLTEYEQYF	TGTGCCAGCAGCTTAGATAGCCTGACAGAATACGAGCAGTACTTC
NA	TRBV28	NA	TRBJ1-3	CASSFRTVGNTIYF	TGTGCCAGCAGTTTTAGGACAGTAGGAAACACCATATATTTT
NA	TRBV5-6	NA	TRBJ2-2	CASGQLTRTTGELFF	TGTGCCAGCGGGCAACTCACCAGAACCACCGGGGAGCTGTTTTTT
TRBD1	TRBV6-5	NA	TRBJ1-2	CASSWDREYGYTF	TGTGCCAGCAGTTGGGACAGAGAATATGGCTACACCTTC
TRBD2	TRBV4-2	few	TRBJ2-7	CASSRGGGSEQYF	TGTGCCAGCAGTCGCGGGGGGGGGTCCGAGCAGTACTTC
TRBD1	TRBV4-3	NA	TRBJ2-7	CASSQKAGQDYEQYF	TGCGCCAGCAGCCAAAAGGCAGGACAGGACTACGAGCAGTACTTC
TRBD1	TRBV5-5	NA	TRBJ2-5	CASSFFGTGSEETQYF	TGTGCCAGCAGCTTTTTCGGGACAGGGAGTGAAGAGACCCAGTACTTC